This T cell receptor beta chain is from a study of blood T cell repertoires in COVID-19. The CDR3 covers 13 residues. The ends lost 4 bases at V and 4 bases at J; junction bases unmatched: 4. Germline V gene sequence: CDR1 SGDLS, CDR2 YYNGEE. Per the original methods: Amplified reference gene primers provided the basis for estimating nucleated cell counts. Generated by immunoSEQ multiplex PCR, the TCRdb table keeps only in-frame clones and is missing some. V, J and clone size are taken as reported in that table, and D and trimming were inferred from the DNA itself. The sample has about 300,000 clones; about 90% are singletons.

V and J are TRBV9 and TRBJ1-1; TRBD1 matches at 7 bases. The sequenced sample consisted of PBMCs or T cells enriched from blood (not recorded which). The TCR comes from a woman in her 30s who had recovered from COVID-19. CDR3 sequence reads: CASSTGAGTEAFF. CDR3 bases: TGTGCCAGCAGCACAGGGGCCGGCACTGAAGCTTTCTTT.